This entry is about one T cell receptor beta chain. The protocol was immunoSEQ multiplex PCR, while the TCRdb copy is restricted to in-frame clones and leaves out a portion. The sample comprises approximately 71,000 clones, more than 75% of which are singletons, and about an eighth rests with the top ten. These data belong to a study of blood T cell repertoires in COVID-19. For the study at large: Both acute and convalescent COVID-19 samples were obtained from the United States, Italy and Spain. In each case, the material was cDNA or gDNA derived from T cells, B-cell-depleted T cells, or PBMCs.

Specimen: peripheral blood. The TCR sequence derives from a woman aged 80 or over with acute or convalescent COVID-19.

DNA of the CDR3: TGTGCCAGCAGCTTAGGGACAGGGGATGAAGAGCAGTACTTC. Encoded protein: CASSLGTGDEEQYF. V is TRBV7-7 and J is TRBJ2-7; the match to TRBD1 covers 9 bases. V gave up 1 base and J gave up 7 bases; unmatched junction bases: 5. This CDR3 is built from 14 residues. CDR1 SSHAT and CDR2 FNYEAQ come from the germline V gene (reference sequence).